This is a list of T cell receptor beta chains from one sample in a study of blood T cells in healthy people across ages. TCRdb redid the calling of the 5' RACE reads with MiXCR, one entry per CDR3 protein. The sample consists of hundreds of thousands of distinct CDR3 sequences, over 40% of them appearing once. Input material: blood. Every receptor here comes from a woman at least 80 years old in good health. Both conserved end residues are part of each CDR3. The order of the fields is V gene, clone size, J gene, CDR3 protein. The size of a clone is reported for some rows only, either as once, few or many, or as a class for expanded clones.

>TRBV2|many|TRBJ2-6
CASSEERGLGANVLTF
>TRBV20-1|few|TRBJ2-1
CSAPSSYNEQFF
>TRBV12-3/TRBV12-4|-|TRBJ1-2
CASSRDRGQRGYTF
>TRBV18|-|TRBJ1-1
CASSPPGSERLGEAFF
>TRBV9|-|TRBJ1-1
CASSVDWNTEAFF
>TRBV5-6|-|TRBJ2-3
CASSLGTAFRTDTQYF
>TRBV3-1|many|TRBJ2-1
CASTEKQGSYNEQFF
>TRBV10-3|-|TRBJ2-1
CAISDLGGSFYNEQFF
>TRBV15|-|TRBJ2-1
CATSGAGATNEQFF
>TRBV10-3|many|TRBJ2-1
CAIRPTGGNEQFF
>TRBV11-2|-|TRBJ2-7
CASSAGLAVPEQYF
>TRBV20-1|once|TRBJ1-1
CSATGGWGSEAFF
>TRBV28|many|TRBJ2-7
CASIRGVSYEQYF
>TRBV28|once|TRBJ2-5
CASSIRDRGQETQYF
>TRBV4-1|-|TRBJ2-7
CASSQVGRGRSDEQYF
>TRBV7-2|-|TRBJ2-7
CASSLRDRQTSYEQYF
>TRBV6-2/TRBV6-3|-|TRBJ2-1
CASSYSISTLSNEQFF
>TRBV6-5|few|TRBJ2-5
CASSYGGQETQYF
>TRBV29-1|many|TRBJ2-1
CSVVQGLYNEQFF
>TRBV29-1|many|TRBJ1-1
CSVSNTEAFF
>TRBV12-3/TRBV12-4|many|TRBJ2-1
CASNRVSYNEQFF
>TRBV20-1|-|TRBJ2-7
CSARDGYALWGAGRCEQYF
>TRBV4-3|-|TRBJ2-3
CASSQGASVPTDTQYF
>TRBV7-9|once|TRBJ2-1
CASSLNPINEQFF
>TRBV6-5|many|TRBJ2-1
CASSRLNPYNEQFF
>TRBV2|-|-
CANSRQGSYEQYF
>TRBV9|few|TRBJ2-3
CASSVGSTSGSTDTQYF
>TRBV24-1|-|-
CATNGGNEQYF
>TRBV20-1|many|TRBJ1-4
CSAPLGRSEKLFF
>TRBV2|-|TRBJ1-1
CAGSEARAGGMNTEAFF
>TRBV11-2|-|TRBJ2-5
CASSLGQETRYF
>TRBV12-3/TRBV12-4|many|TRBJ1-1
CASSVGPNTEAFF
>TRBV5-1|once|TRBJ2-1
CATSVRDNYNERFF
>TRBV4-1|-|TRBJ2-1
CASSQDVGGRAQGQFF
>TRBV20-1|few|TRBJ2-2
CSARDRVAGELFF